The table lists the clone carrying this T cell receptor beta chain with a few counts. RNA extraction gave at least 5.5 micrograms of total RNA per sample. The sample originates from a study of blood T cells in healthy people across ages. A second PCR of about 7 to 11 cycles used a sample-barcoded 5' primer and a J-beta primer mix. Unique molecular identifiers of 12 random nucleotides labeled each cDNA. TCRdb re-called the 5' RACE reads through MiXCR, storing one row per CDR3 protein. Of some 640,000 distinct CDR3 sequences in the sample, about 30% were seen once. CDR1 is MGHRA and CDR2 is YSYEKL in the germline V gene. The CDR3 contains 14 residues. The V end was cut by 0 bases, the J end by 5 bases, with 9 bases between.

The source material was blood. The gene calls are TRBV4-1 and TRBJ2-3, with D uncertain. The sequence was obtained from a woman of 80 years or more in good health. This CDR3 reads CASSQDQKGDTQYF. CDR3 nucleotide sequence: TGCGCCAGCAGCCAAGATCAGAAGGGAGATACGCAGTATTTT.